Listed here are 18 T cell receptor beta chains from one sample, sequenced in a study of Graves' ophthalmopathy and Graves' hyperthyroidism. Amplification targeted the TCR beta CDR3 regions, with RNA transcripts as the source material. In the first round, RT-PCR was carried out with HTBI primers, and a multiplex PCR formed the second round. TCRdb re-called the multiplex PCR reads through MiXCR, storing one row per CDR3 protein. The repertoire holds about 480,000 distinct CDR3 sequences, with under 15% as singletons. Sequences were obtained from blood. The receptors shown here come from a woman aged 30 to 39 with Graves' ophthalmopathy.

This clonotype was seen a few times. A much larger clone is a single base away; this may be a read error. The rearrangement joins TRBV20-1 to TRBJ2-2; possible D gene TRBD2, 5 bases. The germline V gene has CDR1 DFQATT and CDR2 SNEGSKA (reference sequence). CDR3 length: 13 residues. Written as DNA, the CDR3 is TGCAGTGCTAGGCCTAGCAGCACCGGGGAGCTGTTGTTT. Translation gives CSARPSSTGELLF.

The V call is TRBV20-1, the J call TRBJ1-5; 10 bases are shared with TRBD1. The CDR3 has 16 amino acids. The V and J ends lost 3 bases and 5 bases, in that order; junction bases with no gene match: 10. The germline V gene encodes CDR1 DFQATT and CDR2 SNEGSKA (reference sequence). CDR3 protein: CSASGTGVTLDQPQHF. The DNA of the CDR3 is TGCAGTGCTAGTGGGACAGGGGTTACGTTAGATCAGCCCCAGCATTTT.

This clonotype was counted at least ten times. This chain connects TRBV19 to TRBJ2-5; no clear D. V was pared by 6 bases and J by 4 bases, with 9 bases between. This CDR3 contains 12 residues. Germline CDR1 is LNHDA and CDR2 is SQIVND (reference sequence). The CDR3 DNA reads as TGTGCCAGTAGGCAGTCAGGAGAGACCCAGTACTTC. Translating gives CASRQSGETQYF. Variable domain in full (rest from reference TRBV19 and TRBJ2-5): DGGITQSPKYLFRKEGQNVTLSCEQNLNHDAMYWYRQDPGQGLRLIYYSQIVNDFQKGDIAEGYSVSREKKESFPLTVTSAQKNPTAFYLCASRQSGETQYFGPGTRLLVL.

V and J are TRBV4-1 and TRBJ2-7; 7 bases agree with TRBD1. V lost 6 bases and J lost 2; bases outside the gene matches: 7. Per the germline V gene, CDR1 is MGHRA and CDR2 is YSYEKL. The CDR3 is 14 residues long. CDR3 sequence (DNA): TGCGCCAGCAGTAGGGGGACAGACACCTACGAGCAGTACTTC. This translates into CASSRGTDTYEQYF.

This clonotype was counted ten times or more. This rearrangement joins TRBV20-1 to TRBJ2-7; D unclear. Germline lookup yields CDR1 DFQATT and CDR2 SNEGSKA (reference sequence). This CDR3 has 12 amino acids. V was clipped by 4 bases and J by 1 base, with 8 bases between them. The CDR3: CSATASSYEQYF. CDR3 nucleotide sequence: TGCAGTGCTACTGCTTCTTCCTACGAGCAGTACTTC.

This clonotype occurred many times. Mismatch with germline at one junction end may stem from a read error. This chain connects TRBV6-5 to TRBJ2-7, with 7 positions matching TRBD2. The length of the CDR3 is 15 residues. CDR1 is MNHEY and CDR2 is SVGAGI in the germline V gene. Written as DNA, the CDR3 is TGTGCCAGCAGTTACCTCGGGGGGTTGATGGACGAGCGGTACTTC. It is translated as CASSYLGGLMDERYF.

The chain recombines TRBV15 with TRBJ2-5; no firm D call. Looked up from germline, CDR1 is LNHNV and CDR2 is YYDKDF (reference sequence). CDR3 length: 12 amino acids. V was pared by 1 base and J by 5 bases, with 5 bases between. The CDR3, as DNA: TGTGCCACCAGCAGAGGTCATGAGACCCAGTACTTC. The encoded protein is CATSRGHETQYF.

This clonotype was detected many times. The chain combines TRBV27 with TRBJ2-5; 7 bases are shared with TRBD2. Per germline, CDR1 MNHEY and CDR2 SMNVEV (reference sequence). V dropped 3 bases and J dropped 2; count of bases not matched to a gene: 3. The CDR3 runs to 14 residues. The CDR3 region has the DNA TGTGCCAGCAGTTTGCGGGGGAGGCAAGAGACCCAGTACTTC. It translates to CASSLRGRQETQYF.

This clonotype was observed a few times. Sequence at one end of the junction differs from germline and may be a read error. CDR3 DNA: TGTGCCAGCAGCCCCTTCTTTACTGGGGCCAGCGTCCTGACTTTC. The encoded protein is CASSPFFTGASVLTF. V is TRBV27 and J is TRBJ2-6, with D maybe TRBD1 (5 bases). CDR3 length: 15 residues. Germline values: CDR1 MNHEY, CDR2 SMNVEV (reference sequence). The complete variable domain, with remaining parts taken from reference TRBV27 and TRBJ2-6, reads EAQVTQNPRYLITVTGKKLTVTCSQNMNHEYMSWYRQDPGLGLRQIYYSMNVEVTDKGDVPEGYKVSRKEKRNFPLILESPSPNQTSLYFCASSPFFTGASVLTFGAGSRLTVL.

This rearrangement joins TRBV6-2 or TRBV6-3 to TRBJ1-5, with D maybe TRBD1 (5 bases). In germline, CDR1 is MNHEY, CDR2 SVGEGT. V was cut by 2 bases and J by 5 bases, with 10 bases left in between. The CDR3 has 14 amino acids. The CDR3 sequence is CASSYGADYQPQHF. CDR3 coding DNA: TGTGCCAGCAGTTACGGGGCAGATTATCAGCCCCAGCATTTT.

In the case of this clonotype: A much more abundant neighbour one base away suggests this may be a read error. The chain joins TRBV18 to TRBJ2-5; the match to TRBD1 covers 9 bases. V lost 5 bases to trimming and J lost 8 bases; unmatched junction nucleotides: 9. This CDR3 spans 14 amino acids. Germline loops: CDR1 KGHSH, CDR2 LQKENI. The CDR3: CASSTTGGADTQYF. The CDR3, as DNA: TGTGCCAGCTCAACAACAGGGGGCGCGGATACCCAGTACTTC.

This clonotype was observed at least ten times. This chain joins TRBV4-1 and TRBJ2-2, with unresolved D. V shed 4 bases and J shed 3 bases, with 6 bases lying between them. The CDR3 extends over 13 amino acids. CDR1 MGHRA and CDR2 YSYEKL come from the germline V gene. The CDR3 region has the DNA TGCGCCAGCAGCCCCGACTACACCGGGGAGCTGTTTTTT. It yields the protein CASSPDYTGELFF.

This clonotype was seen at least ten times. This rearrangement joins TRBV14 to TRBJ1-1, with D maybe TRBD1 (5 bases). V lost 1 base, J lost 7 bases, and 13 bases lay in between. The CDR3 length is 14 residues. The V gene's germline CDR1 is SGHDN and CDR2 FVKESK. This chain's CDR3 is CASSQGFVGREAFF. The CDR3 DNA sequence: TGTGCCAGCAGCCAAGGATTTGTGGGGCGTGAAGCTTTCTTT. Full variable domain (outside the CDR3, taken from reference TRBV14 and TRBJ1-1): EAGVTQFPSHSVIEKGQTVTLRCDPISGHDNLYWYRRVMGKEIKFLLHFVKESKQDESGMPNNRFLAERTGGTYSTLKVQPAELEDSGVYFCASSQGFVGREAFFGQGTRLTVV.

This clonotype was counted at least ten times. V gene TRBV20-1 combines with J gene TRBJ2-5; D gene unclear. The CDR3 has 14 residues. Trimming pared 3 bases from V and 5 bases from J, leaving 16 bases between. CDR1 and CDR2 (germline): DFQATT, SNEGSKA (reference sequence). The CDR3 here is CSASLTARTETQYF. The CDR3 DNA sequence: TGCAGTGCTAGTCTGACGGCCCGGACGGAGACCCAGTACTTC.

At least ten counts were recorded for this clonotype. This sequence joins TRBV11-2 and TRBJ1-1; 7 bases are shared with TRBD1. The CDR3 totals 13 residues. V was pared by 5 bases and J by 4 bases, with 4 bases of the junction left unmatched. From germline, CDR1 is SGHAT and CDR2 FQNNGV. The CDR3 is CASSGQDFTEAFF. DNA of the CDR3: TGTGCCAGCAGCGGACAGGATTTCACTGAAGCTTTCTTT.

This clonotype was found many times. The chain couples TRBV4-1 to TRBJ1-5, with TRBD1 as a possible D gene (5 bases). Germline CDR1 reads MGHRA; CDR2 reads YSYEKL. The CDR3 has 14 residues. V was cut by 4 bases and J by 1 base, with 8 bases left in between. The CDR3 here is CASSRPGSNQPQHF. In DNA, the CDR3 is TGCGCCAGCAGCCGACCAGGGAGCAATCAGCCCCAGCATTTT.

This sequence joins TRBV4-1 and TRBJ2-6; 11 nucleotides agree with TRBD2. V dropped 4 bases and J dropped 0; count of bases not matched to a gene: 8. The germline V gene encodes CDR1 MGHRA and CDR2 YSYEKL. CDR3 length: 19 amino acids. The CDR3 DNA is TGCGCCAGCAGCCGGCCCATAGCGGGGGGGCCCTCTGGGGCCAACGTCCTGACTTTC. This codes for CASSRPIAGGPSGANVLTF.

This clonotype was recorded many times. CDR3 in DNA: TGTGCCAGCAGTTTCCAGGGGGATAGCAATTCACCCCTCCACTTT. Translated: CASSFQGDSNSPLHF. This chain uses TRBV27 with TRBJ1-6; TRBD1 matches 7 bases. The V and J ends lost 3 bases and 7 bases, in that order; junction bases with no gene match: 6. Germline-derived CDR1 and CDR2 are MNHEY and SMNVEV (reference sequence). The CDR3 loop spans 15 amino acids.